This is a list of T cell receptor beta chains from one sample in a study of tumor-infiltrating lymphocytes in primary liver carcinoma. TCRdb analysed the multiplex PCR reads with MiXCR anew, one entry per CDR3 protein. The table lists around 78,000 distinct CDR3 sequences, 71% of them singletons. Sequenced sample: liver tumor tissue from sampling region 4. Receptors originate from a woman aged 55-69 years with primary liver carcinoma and hepatitis B virus infection. Each CDR3 is given with its conserved first and last residue. A D gene is named only where the DNA matches it firmly. Size tells how often a clone was seen (once, few, many) or the class of an expanded clone, and some rows leave it out.

d_call: TRBD2; clone_size: -; v_call: TRBV11-3; cdr3_length: 17; j_call: TRBJ2-1; cdr3_nt: TGTGGCAGCACCTCAGGTCGGGGGGAGTGGGGTGTCGATGAGCAGTTCTTC; cdr3_aa: CGSTSGRGEWGVDEQFF
d_call: -; clone_size: -; v_call: TRBV2; cdr3_length: 12; j_call: TRBJ1-1; cdr3_nt: TGTGCCAGCGGTGACAGAAGGACTGAAGCTTTCTTT; cdr3_aa: CASGDRRTEAFF
d_call: -; clone_size: once; v_call: TRBV11-2; cdr3_length: 13; j_call: TRBJ2-2; cdr3_nt: TGTGCCGGCTGCTTAGATAGGACTGGGGACCTGTTTTTT; cdr3_aa: CAGCLDRTGDLFF
d_call: TRBD2; clone_size: -; v_call: TRBV12-3/TRBV12-4; cdr3_length: 15; j_call: TRBJ2-1; cdr3_nt: TGTGCCAGCAGTATAGCGGGGACTAGCTGGAATGAGCAGTTCTTC; cdr3_aa: CASSIAGTSWNEQFF
d_call: -; clone_size: many; v_call: TRBV29-1; cdr3_length: 13; j_call: TRBJ2-5; cdr3_nt: TGCAGCGCCCCAGGGTTTAGGCAAGAGACCCAGTACTTC; cdr3_aa: CSAPGFRQETQYF
d_call: TRBD1; clone_size: once; v_call: TRBV6-6; cdr3_length: 15; j_call: TRBJ2-3; cdr3_nt: TGTGCCAACAGCGACGGGACAGGGGGAACAAATACGCAGTATTTT; cdr3_aa: CANSDGTGGTNTQYF
d_call: -; clone_size: -; v_call: TRBV28; cdr3_length: 11; j_call: TRBJ2-5; cdr3_nt: TGTGCCAGCAGTTCATACGGGGCCCAGTACTTC; cdr3_aa: CASSSYGAQYF
d_call: TRBD1; clone_size: once; v_call: TRBV6-4; cdr3_length: 13; j_call: TRBJ1-2; cdr3_nt: TGTGTCAGCAGTGTGACAGGGGACTATGGCTACACCTTC; cdr3_aa: CVSSVTGDYGYTF
d_call: -; clone_size: -; v_call: TRBV6-1; cdr3_length: 13; j_call: TRBJ2-1; cdr3_nt: TGTGCCAGCAGCGATTACATAAGCATGCCACAGTTCTTC; cdr3_aa: CASSDYISMPQFF
d_call: TRBD1; clone_size: -; v_call: TRBV11-2; cdr3_length: 14; j_call: TRBJ1-1; cdr3_nt: TGTGCCAGCGGCTTATCACAGGGGGCCACTGTAGCTTTCTTT; cdr3_aa: CASGLSQGATVAFF
d_call: -; clone_size: once; v_call: TRBV10-3; cdr3_length: 14; j_call: TRBJ2-1; cdr3_nt: TGTGCTATTAGTGAGGGAAATAGCGGTTCTGAACAGTTCTTC; cdr3_aa: CAISEGNSGSEQFF
d_call: TRBD2; clone_size: -; v_call: TRBV28; cdr3_length: 15; j_call: TRBJ2-7; cdr3_nt: TGTACCAGCAGTCCCCCAGCGGGAGGAGGGTACGAGCAGTACTTC; cdr3_aa: CTSSPPAGGGYEQYF
d_call: TRBD2; clone_size: -; v_call: TRBV29-1; cdr3_length: 15; j_call: TRBJ2-1; cdr3_nt: TGCAGCGTAGGATTAGCGGGACTGGACTACAATGAGCAGTTCTTC; cdr3_aa: CSVGLAGLDYNEQFF
d_call: -; clone_size: few; v_call: TRBV20-1; cdr3_length: 14; j_call: TRBJ2-3; cdr3_nt: TGCAGTGCTAGGTGGCTCGTACTCCCAGATACGCAGTATTTT; cdr3_aa: CSARWLVLPDTQYF
d_call: -; clone_size: -; v_call: TRBV6-2/TRBV6-3; cdr3_length: 13; j_call: TRBJ2-7; cdr3_nt: TGTGCCAGCAGTTGCTCGCCCGCTTACGTGCATTACTTC; cdr3_aa: CASSCSPAYVHYF
d_call: TRBD2; clone_size: many; v_call: TRBV30; cdr3_length: 14; j_call: TRBJ2-5; cdr3_nt: TGTGCCTGGAGCTCGGGACTAGCGGTGGAGACCCAGTACTTC; cdr3_aa: CAWSSGLAVETQYF
d_call: -; clone_size: -; v_call: TRBV5-1; cdr3_length: 16; j_call: TRBJ2-3; cdr3_nt: TGCGCCAACAGCTCCAGGGGGGGGTCCTACACAGATACGCAGTATTTT; cdr3_aa: CANSSRGGSYTDTQYF
d_call: -; clone_size: -; v_call: TRBV30; cdr3_length: 14; j_call: TRBJ2-6; cdr3_nt: TGTGCCTGGAATCAGGGATCTGATGCCAACATCCTGACTTTC; cdr3_aa: CAWNQGSDANILTF
d_call: TRBD2; clone_size: -; v_call: TRBV6-2/TRBV6-3; cdr3_length: 16; j_call: TRBJ2-5; cdr3_nt: TGCGCCAGCAGGGGACGGCCGGGACTAGCGGATGAGACCCAGTACTTC; cdr3_aa: CASRGRPGLADETQYF
d_call: TRBD2; clone_size: -; v_call: TRBV30; cdr3_length: 15; j_call: TRBJ2-7; cdr3_nt: TGTGCCTGCCTCACTAGCGGGAGCGAAATCAGCGAGCAGTACTTC; cdr3_aa: CACLTSGSEISEQYF
d_call: -; clone_size: once; v_call: TRBV11-2; cdr3_length: 15; j_call: TRBJ1-1; cdr3_nt: TGTGCGAGCAACCGCCCTGCCGGTGGGCGGACTGAAGCTTTCTTT; cdr3_aa: CASNRPAGGRTEAFF
d_call: TRBD1; clone_size: few; v_call: TRBV11-3; cdr3_length: 14; j_call: TRBJ2-3; cdr3_nt: TGTACCAGCAGCTTAATACAGGGGGCAGATACGCAGTATTTT; cdr3_aa: CTSSLIQGADTQYF
d_call: -; clone_size: many; v_call: TRBV14; cdr3_length: 15; j_call: TRBJ2-7; cdr3_nt: TGTGCCAGCAGCCAAGATAGGGTGGGGCGACGCGAGCAGTACTTC; cdr3_aa: CASSQDRVGRREQYF
d_call: TRBD2; clone_size: -; v_call: TRBV12-3/TRBV12-4; cdr3_length: 16; j_call: TRBJ2-1; cdr3_nt: TGTGTCAGCAGCCCACCCTTAGCGGGAGAGATTGATGAGCAGTTCTTC; cdr3_aa: CVSSPPLAGEIDEQFF
d_call: -; clone_size: once; v_call: TRBV12-3/TRBV12-4; cdr3_length: 16; j_call: TRBJ1-6; cdr3_nt: TGTGCCAGCAGTTTAGCCGCCAGGGTGGCCAGTTCACCCCTCCACTTT; cdr3_aa: CASSLAARVASSPLHF
d_call: -; clone_size: -; v_call: TRBV7-2; cdr3_length: 15; j_call: TRBJ2-1; cdr3_nt: TGTACCAGCAGCATACCGGGACCCGCCGCCAATGAGCACTTCTTC; cdr3_aa: CTSSIPGPAANEHFF
d_call: -; clone_size: many; v_call: TRBV7-9; cdr3_length: 14; j_call: TRBJ2-3; cdr3_nt: TGTGCCAGCAGCCACTCGGCATCCACAGATACGCAGTATTTT; cdr3_aa: CASSHSASTDTQYF
d_call: TRBD2; clone_size: many; v_call: TRBV10-3; cdr3_length: 15; j_call: TRBJ2-1; cdr3_nt: TGTGCCATCAGTACTAGCGGGAGGGATCACAATGAGCAGTTCTTC; cdr3_aa: CAISTSGRDHNEQFF
d_call: -; clone_size: -; v_call: TRBV20-1; cdr3_length: 14; j_call: TRBJ2-1; cdr3_nt: TGCAGTGCTAGTGAGGACTACCCGGGGAATGAGCAGTTCTTC; cdr3_aa: CSASEDYPGNEQFF
d_call: TRBD1; clone_size: -; v_call: TRBV19; cdr3_length: 17; j_call: TRBJ2-2; cdr3_nt: TGTACCAGTAGAAAAATCCGGACAGGGGGCGACACCGGGGAGCTGTTTTTT; cdr3_aa: CTSRKIRTGGDTGELFF
d_call: -; clone_size: many; v_call: TRBV5-4; cdr3_length: 16; j_call: TRBJ2-3; cdr3_nt: TGTGCCAGCAGCTTGGGGTTAGCCCCTAGCACAGATACGCAGTATTTT; cdr3_aa: CASSLGLAPSTDTQYF
d_call: -; clone_size: once; v_call: TRBV11-3; cdr3_length: 14; j_call: TRBJ2-2; cdr3_nt: TGTGCCAGCAGCAACGGACTTCACTCAGGGGAACTGTTTTTT; cdr3_aa: CASSNGLHSGELFF
d_call: -; clone_size: -; v_call: TRBV12-3/TRBV12-4; cdr3_length: 16; j_call: TRBJ1-1; cdr3_nt: TGTGCCAGCAGTTTAGCGCGACAGCCGGACCCCACTGAAGCTTTCTTC; cdr3_aa: CASSLARQPDPTEAFF
d_call: TRBD1; clone_size: -; v_call: TRBV4-2; cdr3_length: 15; j_call: TRBJ2-7; cdr3_nt: TGTGCCAGCAACCAAGATCCGACAGGGGGCTACGAGCAGCACTTC; cdr3_aa: CASNQDPTGGYEQHF
d_call: -; clone_size: medium-sized; v_call: TRBV29-1; cdr3_length: 15; j_call: TRBJ2-1; cdr3_nt: TGCAGCGTTCGTAGGGGGACTACCATCTACAATGAGCAGTTCTTC; cdr3_aa: CSVRRGTTIYNEQFF
d_call: -; clone_size: -; v_call: TRBV29-1; cdr3_length: 15; j_call: TRBJ2-1; cdr3_nt: TGCAGCGTTCCCAGGGGGACTACCATCTACAGTGAGCAGTTCTTC; cdr3_aa: CSVPRGTTIYSEQFF
d_call: -; clone_size: -; v_call: TRBV11-2; cdr3_length: 17; j_call: TRBJ2-1; cdr3_nt: TGTGCCGACAGTTTAGATGAGGTGGGAACGGTGTACAATGAGCAGTTCTTC; cdr3_aa: CADSLDEVGTVYNEQFF
d_call: -; clone_size: -; v_call: TRBV12-3/TRBV12-4; cdr3_length: 13; j_call: TRBJ1-5; cdr3_nt: TGTGCCAGCAATCCAACCCTGAGGCAGCCCCTGCATTTC; cdr3_aa: CASNPTLRQPLHF
d_call: TRBD1; clone_size: -; v_call: TRBV19; cdr3_length: 15; j_call: TRBJ1-5; cdr3_nt: TGTGCCAGTAGCACCGGGACAGGGGGCAATCAGCCCCAGCATTTT; cdr3_aa: CASSTGTGGNQPQHF
d_call: -; clone_size: -; v_call: TRBV12-3/TRBV12-4; cdr3_length: 19; j_call: TRBJ2-1; cdr3_nt: TGTGCCAGCAGCCCCGGGTTGGGGGGGGCGGGAGCCCTATACAATGAGGAGTTCTTC; cdr3_aa: CASSPGLGGAGALYNEEFF
d_call: -; clone_size: many; v_call: TRBV11-2; cdr3_length: 19; j_call: TRBJ2-2; cdr3_nt: TGTGCCAGCAGCTTTTATGGGGCGGGTGGGGGGCGCAACACCGGGGAGCTGTTTTTT; cdr3_aa: CASSFYGAGGGRNTGELFF
d_call: -; clone_size: medium-sized; v_call: TRBV11-2; cdr3_length: 14; j_call: TRBJ1-5; cdr3_nt: TGTGCCAGCAGCTTTGACGGTAGCAATCAGCCCCAGCATTTT; cdr3_aa: CASSFDGSNQPQHF
d_call: -; clone_size: -; v_call: TRBV30; cdr3_length: 14; j_call: TRBJ2-3; cdr3_nt: TGTGCCTGCTCCAGAGGCAGGACCACAGACACGCAGTATTTT; cdr3_aa: CACSRGRTTDTQYF
d_call: -; clone_size: many; v_call: TRBV28; cdr3_length: 12; j_call: TRBJ1-2; cdr3_nt: TGTGCCAGCAGTTCTAAGAACTATGGCTACACCTTC; cdr3_aa: CASSSKNYGYTF
d_call: TRBD2; clone_size: -; v_call: TRBV11-2; cdr3_length: 13; j_call: TRBJ2-5; cdr3_nt: TGTGCCAGCAGCTTAAACCGGGAGGGGACCCAGCATTTC; cdr3_aa: CASSLNREGTQHF
d_call: -; clone_size: -; v_call: TRBV4-1; cdr3_length: 16; j_call: TRBJ2-2; cdr3_nt: TGTGCCAGCGGCAATCCGGGACTTCGCAACACCGGGGAGCTGTTTTTT; cdr3_aa: CASGNPGLRNTGELFF
d_call: -; clone_size: -; v_call: TRBV9; cdr3_length: 11; j_call: TRBJ2-3; cdr3_nt: TGTGCCAGCAGCGTAGGGGATACGCAGTATTTT; cdr3_aa: CASSVGDTQYF
d_call: TRBD1; clone_size: -; v_call: TRBV11-3; cdr3_length: 15; j_call: TRBJ2-7; cdr3_nt: TGTGCCAGCAGCCCCGGGACAGGAGGCAACAACGAGCACTACTTC; cdr3_aa: CASSPGTGGNNEHYF
d_call: -; clone_size: -; v_call: TRBV12-3/TRBV12-4; cdr3_length: 15; j_call: TRBJ2-7; cdr3_nt: TGTGCCAGCAGTTTAGTTCTACAGGTCAATTACGAGCAGTACTTC; cdr3_aa: CASSLVLQVNYEQYF
d_call: -; clone_size: -; v_call: TRBV28; cdr3_length: 18; j_call: TRBJ1-5; cdr3_nt: TGTGCCAGCAGTTTATGGGAATTGGACCGTACGAGCAATCAGTCCCAGCATTTT; cdr3_aa: CASSLWELDRTSNQSQHF
d_call: -; clone_size: -; v_call: TRBV11-3; cdr3_length: 12; j_call: TRBJ2-7; cdr3_nt: TGCGCCAGCAACCACACTAGACACGAGCAATACTTC; cdr3_aa: CASNHTRHEQYF
d_call: TRBD2; clone_size: few; v_call: TRBV28; cdr3_length: 17; j_call: TRBJ2-1; cdr3_nt: TGTGCCAGCAGTGCCGTTGGCGGGAGTCGGTCCTACAATGAGCAGTTCTTC; cdr3_aa: CASSAVGGSRSYNEQFF
d_call: -; clone_size: -; v_call: TRBV11-2; cdr3_length: 12; j_call: TRBJ2-7; cdr3_nt: TGTGTCAGCAGTCCTGGGGGCTACGAGCAGTACTTC; cdr3_aa: CVSSPGGYEQYF
d_call: TRBD2; clone_size: -; v_call: TRBV12-3/TRBV12-4; cdr3_length: 16; j_call: TRBJ2-3; cdr3_nt: TGTGCCAGCAATGACATAGGGCTAGGGAGGGCCTATACGCAGTATTTT; cdr3_aa: CASNDIGLGRAYTQYF
d_call: -; clone_size: -; v_call: TRBV11-3; cdr3_length: 15; j_call: TRBJ2-7; cdr3_nt: TGTGCCAGTAGCCCGAGGGGGGATGAATCCTACGAGCAGTACTTC; cdr3_aa: CASSPRGDESYEQYF
d_call: -; clone_size: -; v_call: TRBV19; cdr3_length: 13; j_call: TRBJ2-2; cdr3_nt: TGTGCCAGTGTGAGACCGGTCTCCGGGGAGCTGTTTTTT; cdr3_aa: CASVRPVSGELFF